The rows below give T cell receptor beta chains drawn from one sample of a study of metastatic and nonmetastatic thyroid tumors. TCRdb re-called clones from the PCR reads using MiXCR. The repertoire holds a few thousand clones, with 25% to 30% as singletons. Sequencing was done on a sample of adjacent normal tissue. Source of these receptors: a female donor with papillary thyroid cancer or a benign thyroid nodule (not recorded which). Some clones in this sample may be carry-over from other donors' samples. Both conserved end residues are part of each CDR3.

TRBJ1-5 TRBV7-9 CASSLEGSANQPQHF
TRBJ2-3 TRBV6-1 CASSEGPAEGSQYF
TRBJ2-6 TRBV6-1 CASGSLQGNSGANVLTF
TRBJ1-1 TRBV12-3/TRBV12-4 CASGLFPRGTEAFF
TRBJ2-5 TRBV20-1 CSANDRGRFQETQYF
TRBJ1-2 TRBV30 CAWNILNYGYTF
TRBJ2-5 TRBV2 CASSERGAERETQYF
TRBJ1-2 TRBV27 CASSNRDRGNNYGYTF
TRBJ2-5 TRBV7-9 CASSLTLALQETQYF
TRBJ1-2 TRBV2 CASSEVRQGPVVSGGYTF
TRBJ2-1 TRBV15 CATSKKLAGGPPGNEQFF
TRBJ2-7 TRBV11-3 CASSFTGQQYF
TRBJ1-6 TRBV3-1 CASSRTDNSPLHF
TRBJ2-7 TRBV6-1 CASGWWIDGEQYF
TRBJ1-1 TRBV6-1 CATHLTGNTEAFF
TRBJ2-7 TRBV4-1 CASSQERRTFYEQYF
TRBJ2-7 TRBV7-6 CASSLDSGHHYEQYF
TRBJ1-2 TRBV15 CATSRGQESNGYTF
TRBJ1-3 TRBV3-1 CASSPTQLGGSGNTIYF
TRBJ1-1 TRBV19 CASSMYRSSMNTEAFF
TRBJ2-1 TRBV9 CASSLQAGVSEQFF
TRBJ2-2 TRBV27 CASSWRSGGGELFF
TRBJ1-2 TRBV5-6 CASSPGQADYGYTF
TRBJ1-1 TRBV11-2 CASSFGGWDRVKSTEAFF
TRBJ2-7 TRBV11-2 CASSLDSGTGFYEQYF
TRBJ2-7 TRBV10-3 CAIMCTSGDNEQYF
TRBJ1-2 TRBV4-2 CASSPGPGQGSNYGYTF
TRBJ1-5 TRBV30 CAWDIPGQPQHF
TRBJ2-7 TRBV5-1 CASSPQPPGYEQYF
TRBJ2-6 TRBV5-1 CASSLDPSPGANVLTF
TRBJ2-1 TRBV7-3 CASSLTECSRDRYNNEQFF
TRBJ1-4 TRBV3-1 CASSQDPGEKLFF
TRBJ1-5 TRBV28 CASSLSRASNQPQHF
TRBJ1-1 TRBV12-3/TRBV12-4 CASSSQEVVYTEAFF
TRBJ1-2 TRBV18 CASSPQGDYGYTF
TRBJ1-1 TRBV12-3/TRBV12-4 CASSLRGQNTEAFF
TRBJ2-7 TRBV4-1 CASSRAGTSGSEQYF
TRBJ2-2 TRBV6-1 CASILLAGGSTGELFF
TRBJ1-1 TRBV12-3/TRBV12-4 CASIHRVRAFF
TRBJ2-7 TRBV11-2 CASSLRRGAGYEQYF
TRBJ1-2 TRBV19 CASRGTGRYGYTF
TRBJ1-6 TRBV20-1 CSARDLRQGGSYNSPLHF
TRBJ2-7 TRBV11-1 CASSSPGAGSSYDQYF
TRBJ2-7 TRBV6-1 CASREGLAGGPYEQYF
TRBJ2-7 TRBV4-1 CASSQDQNRGYEQYF
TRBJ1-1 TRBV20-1 CSAVPGGRTEAFF